The clone carrying this T cell receptor beta chain was found many times. The investigators amplified TCR beta CDR3 regions from RNA transcripts. First-round RT-PCR of the TCR CDR3 relied on the HTBI primer set. MiXCR, run by TCRdb on the multiplex PCR reads, gives a single entry per CDR3 protein. The repertoire holds around 600,000 distinct CDR3 sequences, with about 14% as singletons. The germline gives CDR1 SGHTA, CDR2 FQGNSA. CDR3 length equals 13 residues. Trimming removed 5 bases from V and 6 bases from J; junction bases left unmatched: 7. The record originates from a study of T cells in Graves' hyperthyroidism and ophthalmopathy.

The chain uses TRBV7-2 and TRBJ2-7; 7 nucleotides agree with TRBD1. Sequencing input: blood. The receptor comes from a woman between 45 and 65 years old with Graves' ophthalmopathy. The CDR3 sequence: CASSPSTGLEQYF. The CDR3 region has the DNA TGTGCCAGCAGCCCCTCGACAGGGCTCGAGCAGTACTTC.